Listed below are T cell receptor beta chains from one sample, sequenced in a study of human T cells and chemical hapten exposure. TCRdb called the RACE reads again in MiXCR, with one record for every CDR3 protein. The sample holds about 270,000 distinct CDR3 sequences, roughly 7.7% seen once. The sequencing here drew on whole blood, taken in connection with sensitization to the hapten diphenylcyclopropenone (DPC). The receptors originated from a man between 18 and 29 years old with alopecia areata. Some clones in this sample may be carry-over from other donors' samples. The CDR3 runs from the conserved cysteine through the conserved F or W. D genes are given only for firm matches. Some rows have no size entry. The others give once, few or many, or a class for an expanded clone.

clone_size j_call d_call v_call cdr3_aa cdr3_nt
NA TRBJ2-7 NA TRBV28 CASSVQQGSYEQYF TGTGCCAGCAGTGTCCAACAGGGATCCTACGAGCAGTACTTC
NA TRBJ2-7 NA TRBV11-2 CASSRTSYEQYF TGTGCCAGCAGCCGAACCAGCTACGAGCAGTACTTC
many TRBJ2-3 TRBD2 TRBV20-1 CSARLAGGTDTQYF TGCAGTGCTAGACTAGCGGGAGGCACAGATACGCAGTATTTT
NA TRBJ2-7 NA TRBV7-8 CASSLGQKISYEQYF TGTGCCAGCAGCTTAGGACAGAAGATCTCCTACGAGCAGTACTTC
NA TRBJ2-3 NA TRBV6-5 CASSYSLYRSPNTQYF TGTGCCAGCAGTTACTCTTTGTATCGGTCTCCAAATACGCAGTATTTT
many TRBJ1-2 NA TRBV6-1 CASSDGAWGNYGYTF TGTGCCAGCAGTGATGGGGCGTGGGGAAACTATGGCTACACCTTC
few TRBJ2-3 TRBD1 TRBV5-4 CASSTRDRGDGTQYF TGTGCCAGCAGCACGAGGGACAGGGGTGACGGCACGCAGTATTTT
few TRBJ2-2 NA TRBV29-1 CSVTEAVNTGELFF TGCAGCGTGACCGAGGCGGTGAACACCGGGGAGCTGTTTTTT
NA TRBJ1-2 NA TRBV12-3/TRBV12-4 CASRPGVVSNYGYTF TGTGCCAGCCGGCCAGGGGTTGTCTCTAACTATGGCTACACCTTC
many TRBJ1-1 NA TRBV7-2 CASSWLQGNTEAFF TGTGCCAGCAGCTGGCTACAGGGGAACACTGAAGCTTTCTTT
NA TRBJ1-6 NA TRBV10-3 CAIREGDTNSPLHF TGTGCCATCAGGGAGGGGGACACCAATTCACCCCTCCACTTT